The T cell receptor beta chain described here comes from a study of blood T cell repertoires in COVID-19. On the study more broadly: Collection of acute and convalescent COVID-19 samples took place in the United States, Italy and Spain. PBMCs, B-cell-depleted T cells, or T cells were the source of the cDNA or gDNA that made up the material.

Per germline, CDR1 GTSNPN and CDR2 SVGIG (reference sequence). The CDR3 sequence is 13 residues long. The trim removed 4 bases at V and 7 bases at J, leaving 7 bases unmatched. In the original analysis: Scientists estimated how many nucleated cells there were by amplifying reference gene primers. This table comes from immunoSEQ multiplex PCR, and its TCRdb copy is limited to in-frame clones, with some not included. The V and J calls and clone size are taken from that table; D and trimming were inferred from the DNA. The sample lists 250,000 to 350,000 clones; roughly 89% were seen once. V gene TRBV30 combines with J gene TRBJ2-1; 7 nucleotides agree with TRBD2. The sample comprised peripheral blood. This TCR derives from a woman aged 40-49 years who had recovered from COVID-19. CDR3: CAWTRGSGNEQFF. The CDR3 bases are TGTGCCTGGACTCGCGGGAGTGGGAATGAGCAGTTCTTC.